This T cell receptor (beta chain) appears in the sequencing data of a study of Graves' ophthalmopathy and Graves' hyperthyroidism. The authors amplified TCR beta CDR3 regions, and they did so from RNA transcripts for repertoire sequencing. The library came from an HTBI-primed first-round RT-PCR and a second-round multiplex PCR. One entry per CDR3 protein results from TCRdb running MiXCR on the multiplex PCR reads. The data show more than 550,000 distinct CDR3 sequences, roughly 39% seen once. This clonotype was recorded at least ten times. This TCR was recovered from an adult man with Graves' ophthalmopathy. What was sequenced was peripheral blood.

The DNA for the CDR3 is TGTGCCAGCAGTTTGCAGCGAAATTCACCCCTCCACTTT. Translating it yields CASSLQRNSPLHF. This sequence joins TRBV27 and TRBJ1-6; D is unclear. Germline assignment: CDR1 MNHEY and CDR2 SMNVEV (reference sequence). The CDR3 spans 13 residues. V was shortened by 3 bases and J by 7 bases, with 7 bases between the two germline ends.